This T cell receptor (beta chain) was recovered during a study of beta chain features in type 1 diabetes. A note on this clone: Its target is unknown.

Expressed TCRB transcripts were sequenced because the isolated RNA had all been reverse transcribed beforehand. Clones were sequenced by immunoSEQ multiplex PCR, and TCRdb holds only the in-frame ones, with some missing. The table lists hundreds of thousands of clones, about 16% of them singletons. Study findings and constraints: Individuals with type 1 diabetes displayed fewer insertions and more deletions at VDJ junctions.

The length of the CDR3 is 14 residues. Germline V gene data show CDR1 as MRHNA and CDR2 as SNTAGT. Trimming removed 2 bases from V and 5 bases from J; junction bases left unmatched: 3. The gene calls are TRBV6-4 and TRBJ2-1; 7 positions agree with TRBD2. Sequenced sample: naive CD4+ T cells from blood. This clonotype originated in a man aged 18 to 30 in good health. The CDR3 region is CASSDMGLNNEQFF. CDR3 in DNA: TGTGCCAGCAGTGACATGGGACTAAACAATGAGCAGTTCTTC.